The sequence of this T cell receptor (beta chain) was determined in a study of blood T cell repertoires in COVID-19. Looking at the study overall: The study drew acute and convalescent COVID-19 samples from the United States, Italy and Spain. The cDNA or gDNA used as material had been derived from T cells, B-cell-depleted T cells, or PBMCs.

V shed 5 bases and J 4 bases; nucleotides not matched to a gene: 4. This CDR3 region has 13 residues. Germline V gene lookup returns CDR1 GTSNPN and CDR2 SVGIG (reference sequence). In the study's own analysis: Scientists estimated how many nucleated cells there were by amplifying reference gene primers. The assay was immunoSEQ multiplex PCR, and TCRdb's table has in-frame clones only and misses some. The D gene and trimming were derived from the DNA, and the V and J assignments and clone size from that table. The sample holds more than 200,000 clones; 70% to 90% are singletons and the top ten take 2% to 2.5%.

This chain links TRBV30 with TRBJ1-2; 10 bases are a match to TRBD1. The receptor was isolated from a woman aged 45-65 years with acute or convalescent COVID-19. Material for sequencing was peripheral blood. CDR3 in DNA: TGTGCCTGGGCCGGGACAGGGGTCTATGGCTACACCTTC. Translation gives CAWAGTGVYGYTF.